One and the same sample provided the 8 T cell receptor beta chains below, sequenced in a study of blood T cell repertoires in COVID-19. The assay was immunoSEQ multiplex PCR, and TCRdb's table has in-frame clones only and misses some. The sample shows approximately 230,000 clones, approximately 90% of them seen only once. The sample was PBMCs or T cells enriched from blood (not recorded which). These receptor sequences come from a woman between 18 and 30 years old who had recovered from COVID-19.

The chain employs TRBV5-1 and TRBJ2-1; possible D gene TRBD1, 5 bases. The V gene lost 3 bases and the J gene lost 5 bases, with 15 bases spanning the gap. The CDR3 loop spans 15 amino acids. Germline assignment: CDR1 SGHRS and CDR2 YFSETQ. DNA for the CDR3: TGCGCCAGCAGCTCCGTTAGGGGCTCTAACAATGAGCAGTTCTTC. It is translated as CASSSVRGSNNEQFF.

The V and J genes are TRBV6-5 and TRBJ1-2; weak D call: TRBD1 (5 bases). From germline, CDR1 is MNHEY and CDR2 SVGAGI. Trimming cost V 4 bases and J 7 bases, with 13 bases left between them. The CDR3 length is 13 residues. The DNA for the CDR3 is TGTGCCAGCAGTTTCGGGACTAGGAGTGGCTACACCTTC. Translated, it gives CASSFGTRSGYTF.

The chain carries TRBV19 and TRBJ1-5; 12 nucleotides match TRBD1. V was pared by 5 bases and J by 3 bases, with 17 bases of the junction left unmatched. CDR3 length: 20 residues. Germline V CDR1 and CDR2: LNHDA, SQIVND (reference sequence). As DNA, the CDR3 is TGTGCCAGTAGTGCTCATGGGACAGGGGGCGCGCTCATAGACAATCAGCCCCAGCATTTT. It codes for CASSAHGTGGALIDNQPQHF.

CDR3: CASSHFPGIERNIQYF. In DNA, the CDR3 is TGTGCCAGCAGCCATTTTCCAGGGATTGAAAGAAACATTCAGTACTTC. The chain employs TRBV7-9 and TRBJ2-4, with D perhaps matching TRBD1 (5 bases). Deletions cut 5 bases from V and 6 bases from J, with 20 bases between. The CDR3 covers 16 residues. CDR1 and CDR2 (germline): SEHNR, FQNEAQ (reference sequence).

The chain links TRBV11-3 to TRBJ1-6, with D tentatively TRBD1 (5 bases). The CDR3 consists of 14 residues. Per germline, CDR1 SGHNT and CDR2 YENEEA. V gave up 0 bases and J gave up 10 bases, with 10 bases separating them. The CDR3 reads CASSLDGGRSPLHF. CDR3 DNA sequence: TGTGCCAGCAGCTTAGATGGGGGGAGATCACCCCTCCACTTT.

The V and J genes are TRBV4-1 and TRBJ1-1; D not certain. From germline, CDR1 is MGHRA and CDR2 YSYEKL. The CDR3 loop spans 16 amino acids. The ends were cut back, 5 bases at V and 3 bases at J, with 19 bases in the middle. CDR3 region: CASSKGEKYRDTEAFF. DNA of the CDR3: TGCGCCAGCAGCAAGGGAGAGAAGTATAGGGACACTGAAGCTTTCTTT.

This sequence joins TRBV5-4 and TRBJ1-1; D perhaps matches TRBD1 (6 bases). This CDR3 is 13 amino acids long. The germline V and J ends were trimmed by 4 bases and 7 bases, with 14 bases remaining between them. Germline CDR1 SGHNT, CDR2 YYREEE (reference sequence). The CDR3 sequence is CASSVDRFSEAFF. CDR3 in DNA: TGTGCCAGCAGCGTAGACAGGTTCAGTGAAGCTTTCTTT. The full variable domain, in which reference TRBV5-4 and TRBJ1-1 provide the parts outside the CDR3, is ETGVTQSPTHLIKTRGQQVTLRCSSQSGHNTVSWYQQALGQGPQFIFQYYREEENGRGNFPPRFSGLQFPNYSSELNVNALELDDSALYLCASSVDRFSEAFFGQGTRLTVV.

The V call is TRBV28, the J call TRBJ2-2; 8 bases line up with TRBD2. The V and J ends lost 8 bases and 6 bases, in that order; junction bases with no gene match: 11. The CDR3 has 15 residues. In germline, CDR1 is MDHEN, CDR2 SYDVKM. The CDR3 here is CASLGAGGIPGELFF. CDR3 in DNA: TGTGCCAGCCTTGGGGCGGGAGGTATCCCCGGGGAGCTGTTTTTT.